The entry below describes one T cell receptor beta chain. The antigen is undetermined. Germline CDR1 and CDR2: MDHEN and SYDVKM. The CDR3 totals 14 residues. Between the trimmed V and J ends, which lost 7 bases and 2 bases, there was a span of 12 bases. Both TRBC1 and TRBC2 were covered by a beta constant-region primer of two equimolar oligonucleotides. The ligated cDNA underwent four PCR rounds using SP2 and nested alpha and beta constant-region primers. TCRdb used MiXCR to reprocess the UMI-ligation and nested PCR reads, holding one entry per CDR3 protein. Among approximately 140,000 distinct CDR3 sequences, around 21% were seen once, and the ten largest hold roughly 0.68%. The data belong to a study of naive and memory T cell subsets. Regarding the study as a whole: Possibly reflecting memory cells re-expressing CD45RA, a few larger clonotypes occurred in naive repertoires, especially CD8.

Sequenced input: naive CD8+ T cells from blood. This clonotype originated in a human donor in good health. The rearrangement uses TRBV28 and TRBJ1-5, with D hard to call. CDR3 nucleotides: TGTGCCAGCACCCCGGTAGGCGGCAATCAGCCCCAGCATTTT. Translating gives CASTPVGGNQPQHF.